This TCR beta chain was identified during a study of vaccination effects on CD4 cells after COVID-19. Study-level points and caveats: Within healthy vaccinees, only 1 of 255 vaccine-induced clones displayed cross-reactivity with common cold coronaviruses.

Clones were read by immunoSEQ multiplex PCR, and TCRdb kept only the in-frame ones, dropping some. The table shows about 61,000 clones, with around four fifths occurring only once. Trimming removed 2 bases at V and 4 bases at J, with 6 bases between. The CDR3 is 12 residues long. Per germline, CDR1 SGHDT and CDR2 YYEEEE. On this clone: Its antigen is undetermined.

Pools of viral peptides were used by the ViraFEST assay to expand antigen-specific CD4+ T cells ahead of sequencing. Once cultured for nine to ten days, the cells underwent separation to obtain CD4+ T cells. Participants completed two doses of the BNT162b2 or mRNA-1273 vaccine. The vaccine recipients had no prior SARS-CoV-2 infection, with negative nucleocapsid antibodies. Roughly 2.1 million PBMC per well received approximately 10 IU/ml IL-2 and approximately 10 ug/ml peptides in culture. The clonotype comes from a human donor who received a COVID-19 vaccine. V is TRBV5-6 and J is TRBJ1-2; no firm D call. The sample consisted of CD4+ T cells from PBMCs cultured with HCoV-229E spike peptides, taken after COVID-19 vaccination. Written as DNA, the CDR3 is TGTGCCAGCAGCTTCACGTCCTATGGCTACACCTTC. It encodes CASSFTSYGYTF.